The clone carrying this TCR beta chain has a count of ten or more. The CDR3 contains 13 residues. Germline loops: CDR1 MNHEY, CDR2 SVGAGI. The V gene lost 5 bases and the J gene lost 1 base, with 8 bases spanning the gap. These data come from a study of T cells in Graves' hyperthyroidism and ophthalmopathy. RNA transcripts provided the source from which TCR beta CDR3 regions were amplified. The HTBI primer set was used in a first-round RT-PCR of the TCR CDR3. From the multiplex PCR reads, TCRdb called clonotypes with MiXCR, one entry per CDR3 protein. The table lists approximately 520,000 distinct CDR3 sequences, roughly a quarter of them singletons.

Sequencing was performed on blood. The chain couples TRBV6-5 to TRBJ2-5; D is unclear. This clonotype was sampled from a woman in her twenties or thirties with Graves' ophthalmopathy. The CDR3 bases are TGTGCCAGCAGTCGCGTATCCCAAGAGACCCAGTACTTC. Its translation is CASSRVSQETQYF.